The TCR beta chain under discussion was sequenced for a study of beta chain features in type 1 diabetes. What was sequenced were expressed TCRB transcripts, since all of the isolated RNA had been reverse transcribed. Generated by immunoSEQ multiplex PCR, the TCRdb table keeps only in-frame clones and is missing some. The sample lists 600,000 to 750,000 clones, under 15% seen once, with more than 0.095% in the top ten. On this clone itself: What it recognizes is unknown.

Study-wide points: A pattern of fewer insertions and more deletions at VDJ junctions was seen in type 1 diabetes patients. A closer apparent resemblance between naive, central memory and Treg TCRB repertoires was seen in patients than in healthy donors. For patients and controls alike, PCR might favor shorter templates to the same degree. Unsettled here was the matter of whether HLA type influences TCRB rearrangement. TCRB CDR3s were moderately but significantly shorter in Type 1 diabetes patients in all four CD4+ subsets.

Sequenced input: naive CD4+ T cells from blood. The receptor was isolated from a man aged 25-45 years with type 1 diabetes.

Here the CDR3 DNA reads TGTGCCAGCAGCGACCAGGGGGGGATTTCAGAGACCCAGTACTTC. It yields the protein CASSDQGGISETQYF. This chain links TRBV9 with TRBJ2-5, with D tentatively TRBD1 or TRBD2 (7 bases each). The V gene lost 3 bases and the J gene lost 4 bases, with 16 bases spanning the gap. The CDR3 totals 15 residues. Germline V lookup: CDR1 SGDLS, CDR2 YYNGEE.